The 15 T cell receptor beta chains below were found in one sample sequenced in a study of T cell repertoires in ileal Crohn's disease. Sequencing was performed with immunoSEQ multiplex PCR; in TCRdb, only in-frame clones are kept and a portion is missing. The sample lists fewer than 6,500 clones; about four fifths were seen once. The sample was ileal tissue. These receptors were obtained from an adult with Crohn's disease.

The chain recombines TRBV6-5 with TRBJ2-7, with 10 nucleotides matching TRBD2. Germline V gene lookup returns CDR1 MNHEY and CDR2 SVGAGI. The junction had 10 bases not matched to a gene; V was cut back by 6 bases and J by 5 bases. CDR3 size: 15 residues. Here the CDR3 reads CASRELSGRANEQYF. The CDR3 DNA reads TGTGCCAGCAGGGAACTCAGCGGGAGGGCCAACGAGCAGTACTTC.

In its sample, this clone ranks as medium-sized. The chain employs TRBV6-1 and TRBJ2-7; D is unresolved. CDR3 length: 12 amino acids. Trimming took off 7 bases at V and 7 bases at J, with 14 bases between the two ends. Germline V gene lookup returns CDR1 MNHNS and CDR2 SASEGT. CDR3 sequence reads: CASTGSVSEQYF. The CDR3 bases are TGTGCCAGCACAGGTTCCGTGTCAGAGCAGTACTTC.

This sequence joins TRBV5-1 and TRBJ2-5; TRBD2 matches at 10 bases. Germline V gives CDR1 SGHRS, CDR2 YFSETQ. The CDR3 is 16 amino acids. V dropped 4 bases and J dropped 5; count of bases not matched to a gene: 11. CDR3 nucleotide sequence: TGCGCCAGCAGCCCAGAATTAGCGGGGGGTGAGGAGACCCAGTACTTC. Protein sequence: CASSPELAGGEETQYF.

The chain links TRBV14 to TRBJ1-6; TRBD1 aligns across 7 bases. With 4 bases clipped from V and 9 bases from J, the junction kept 15 bases outside the gene matches. Looked up from germline, CDR1 is SGHDN and CDR2 is FVKESK. The CDR3 is made up of 17 amino acids. The CDR3 loop is CASSRIGDSGNFSPLHF. CDR3 bases: TGTGCCAGCAGCCGGATAGGGGACAGTGGGAATTTTTCACCCCTCCACTTT.

The chain combines TRBV9 with TRBJ2-1; 12 nucleotides align to TRBD2. CDR1 and CDR2 from the germline V gene are SGDLS and YYNGEE. The CDR3 runs to 15 residues. The J segment lost 7 bases and the V segment lost 4 bases, leaving 6 bases of the junction unmatched. The CDR3 sequence: CASSLAGGLSNEQFF. In DNA form, the CDR3 reads TGTGCCAGCAGCCTAGCGGGGGGGCTTTCGAATGAGCAGTTCTTC. Supplemented by reference TRBV9 and TRBJ2-1, the full variable domain reads DSGVTQTPKHLITATGQRVTLRCSPRSGDLSVYWYQQSLDQGLQFLIQYYNGEERAKGNILERFSAQQFPDLHSELNLSSLELGDSALYFCASSLAGGLSNEQFFGPGTRLTVL.

This clone was detected once. The chain carries TRBV14 and TRBJ2-5; 12 nucleotides agree with TRBD2. Trimming cost V 4 bases and J 4 bases; bases outside gene matches: 13. The CDR3 sequence is 18 residues long. Germline CDR1 and CDR2: SGHDN and FVKESK. CDR3 coding DNA: TGTGCCAGCAGCCCCTCACCCAAGACTAGCGGGAGAACAGAGACCCAGTACTTC. This encodes CASSPSPKTSGRTETQYF.

This chain uses TRBV19 with TRBJ1-1, with D uncertain. From germline, CDR1 is LNHDA and CDR2 SQIVND (reference sequence). The CDR3 extends over 13 amino acids. V lost 5 bases to trimming and J lost 3 bases, with 10 bases between them. CDR3: CASSVKGDTEAFF. As DNA, the CDR3 is TGTGCCAGTAGTGTAAAAGGAGACACTGAAGCTTTCTTT.

V and J are TRBV19 and TRBJ1-5; no reliable D call. From germline, CDR1 is LNHDA and CDR2 SQIVND (reference sequence). The CDR3 loop spans 13 amino acids. The CDR3 here is CSAGSDEKQPQHF. The CDR3 nucleotides are TGTTCAGCGGGGAGCGATGAAAAACAGCCCCAGCATTTT.

The rearrangement uses TRBV9 and TRBJ2-7, with 10 bases that match TRBD1. Per germline, CDR1 SGDLS and CDR2 YYNGEE. The V segment lost 4 bases and the J segment 3 bases; nucleotides outside the gene matches: 4. The CDR3 contains 14 residues. CDR3 residues: CASSPRTGGYEQYF. The CDR3 DNA follows: TGTGCCAGCAGCCCCCGGACAGGGGGCTACGAGCAGTACTTC.

The rearrangement links TRBV6-5 to TRBJ2-7; TRBD2 agrees at 12 bases. The germline V gene encodes CDR1 MNHEY and CDR2 SVGAGI. This CDR3 is 15 amino acids long. Trimming cost V 6 bases and J 1 base; bases outside gene matches: 4. Here the CDR3 DNA reads TGTGCCAGCAGCCCGACTAGCGGGAGTTCCTACGAGCAGTACTTC. It yields the protein CASSPTSGSSYEQYF.

The V and J genes are TRBV4-1 and TRBJ1-2; a weak D match, TRBD1 (5 bases). Trimming took off 0 bases at V and 2 bases at J, with 10 bases between the two ends. The CDR3 loop spans 15 amino acids. Germline CDR1 reads MGHRA; CDR2 reads YSYEKL. DNA of the CDR3: TGCGCCAGCAGCCAAGATCGGGGGGGGAACTATGGCTACACCTTC. Translation gives CASSQDRGGNYGYTF.

The genes are TRBV28 and TRBJ2-7, with TRBD2 identical over 10 bases. The V and J ends lost 7 bases and 0 bases, in that order; junction bases with no gene match: 3. The germline CDR1 and CDR2 sequences are MDHEN and SYDVKM. The CDR3 consists of 14 residues. The CDR3 region is CASTLAGDSYEQYF. The DNA of the CDR3 is TGTGCCAGCACCCTAGCGGGAGACTCCTACGAGCAGTACTTC.

The chain carries TRBV4-3 and TRBJ2-4; no clear D gene. The CDR3 has 15 residues. V lost 1 base, J lost 0 bases, and 7 bases lay in between. The germline gives CDR1 LGHNA, CDR2 YSLEER. The CDR3 spells CASSQGVLAKNIQYF. The CDR3 DNA reads TGCGCCAGCAGCCAAGGAGTCTTAGCCAAAAACATTCAGTACTTC.

The CDR3 spells CASSISLQGFTGELFF. DNA of the CDR3: TGTGCCAGTAGTATAAGTCTACAGGGGTTCACCGGGGAGCTGTTTTTT. The chain recombines TRBV19 with TRBJ2-2; 7 bases line up with TRBD1. V shed 2 bases and J 4 bases; nucleotides not matched to a gene: 7. Per the germline V gene, CDR1 is LNHDA and CDR2 is SQIVND (reference sequence). The CDR3 totals 16 residues.

CDR3 protein: CASSPGGSGQETQYF. For the CDR3, the DNA is TGCGCCAGCAGCCCCGGGGGGTCTGGACAAGAGACCCAGTACTTC. This chain joins TRBV5-1 and TRBJ2-5; 7 bases are a match to TRBD2. The length of the CDR3 is 15 residues. J was trimmed by 2 bases and V by 4 bases; bases with no gene match: 8. Looked up from germline, CDR1 is SGHRS and CDR2 is YFSETQ.